The rows below give T cell receptor beta chains drawn from one sample of a study of cytomegalovirus exposure and HLA in healthy donors. The table came from immunoSEQ multiplex PCR; TCRdb's copy has only in-frame clones and leaves some out. There are roughly 100,000 clones in the sample; 78% occur only once, and about 5.3% lies in the top ten. The sample was PBMCs. Receptors originate from a male donor in good health and CMV-seronegative. Each CDR3 is given with its conserved first and last residue. Fields, in order: D gene, V gene, clone size, J gene, CDR3 DNA, CDR3 protein. D genes are given only for firm matches. Clone size is not always given. Where it is, it says once, few, many or a class for expanded clones.

D gene: .; V gene: TRBV4-1; clone size: few; J gene: TRBJ1-1; CDR3 DNA: TGCGCCAGCAGCCACCCCCCTAGGAACACTGAAGCTTTCTTT; CDR3 protein: CASSHPPRNTEAFF
D gene: .; V gene: TRBV7-2; clone size: .; J gene: TRBJ1-5; CDR3 DNA: TGTGCCAGCAGCAAAGGGGTGGTAAGCAATCAGCCCCAGCATTTT; CDR3 protein: CASSKGVVSNQPQHF
D gene: .; V gene: TRBV4-1; clone size: .; J gene: TRBJ2-3; CDR3 DNA: TGCGCCAGCAGCCAACCCCTAGCCGCAGATACGCAGTATTTT; CDR3 protein: CASSQPLAADTQYF
D gene: TRBD1; V gene: TRBV11-3; clone size: once; J gene: TRBJ1-4; CDR3 DNA: TGTGCCAGCAGCTTACAGGGGGCGAGAAAACTGTTTTTT; CDR3 protein: CASSLQGARKLFF
D gene: TRBD2; V gene: TRBV27; clone size: once; J gene: TRBJ2-2; CDR3 DNA: TGTGCCAGCAGTTTAGCGGGGGGGGCCGGGGAGCTGTTTTTT; CDR3 protein: CASSLAGGAGELFF
D gene: .; V gene: TRBV7-3; clone size: .; J gene: TRBJ1-1; CDR3 DNA: TGTGCCAGCAGCTATGGGGGGAATACTGAAGCTTTCTTT; CDR3 protein: CASSYGGNTEAFF
D gene: TRBD1; V gene: TRBV5-6; clone size: .; J gene: TRBJ1-2; CDR3 DNA: TGTGCCAGCAGCTTGGCCGCAGCGAAAGGACAGGGGGTAGGGTATGGCTACACCTTC; CDR3 protein: CASSLAAAKGQGVGYGYTF
D gene: .; V gene: TRBV7-9; clone size: few; J gene: TRBJ2-1; CDR3 DNA: TGTGCCAGCAGCCCGACAGTTAACAATGAGCAGTTCTTC; CDR3 protein: CASSPTVNNEQFF
D gene: .; V gene: TRBV4-1; clone size: .; J gene: TRBJ1-5; CDR3 DNA: TGCGCCAGCAGCCAGTCCGGGACACTGGGCAATCAGCCCCAGCATTTT; CDR3 protein: CASSQSGTLGNQPQHF
D gene: TRBD2; V gene: TRBV27; clone size: .; J gene: TRBJ2-7; CDR3 DNA: TGTGCCAGCAGCTTCCGACTGACTAGCGGGAAAGTCTACGAGCAGTACTTC; CDR3 protein: CASSFRLTSGKVYEQYF
D gene: .; V gene: TRBV18; clone size: once; J gene: TRBJ2-5; CDR3 DNA: TGTGCCAGCCATGGCCAGCGGCAAGAGACCCAGTACTTC; CDR3 protein: CASHGQRQETQYF
D gene: .; V gene: TRBV5-1; clone size: .; J gene: TRBJ2-2; CDR3 DNA: TGCGCCAGCAGCGGTGACAGGACGGGCACCGGGGAGCTGTTTTTT; CDR3 protein: CASSGDRTGTGELFF
D gene: TRBD2; V gene: TRBV10-3; clone size: .; J gene: TRBJ2-1; CDR3 DNA: TGTGCCATCAGTGGAACGTTCACTAGCGGGAGTTTCAATGAGCAGTTCTTC; CDR3 protein: CAISGTFTSGSFNEQFF
D gene: .; V gene: TRBV5-4; clone size: once; J gene: TRBJ1-3; CDR3 DNA: TGTGCCAGCAGCTTGGGGCGGAGTTCTGGAAACACCATATATTTT; CDR3 protein: CASSLGRSSGNTIYF
D gene: .; V gene: TRBV7-3; clone size: .; J gene: TRBJ2-1; CDR3 DNA: TGTGCCAGCGGCGTAGCGGAAAACAATGAGCAGTTCTTC; CDR3 protein: CASGVAENNEQFF
D gene: TRBD2; V gene: TRBV4-3; clone size: once; J gene: TRBJ2-3; CDR3 DNA: TGCGCCAGCAGCCTGGGACTAGCGGGAACGGATACGCAGTATTTT; CDR3 protein: CASSLGLAGTDTQYF
D gene: .; V gene: TRBV7-2; clone size: .; J gene: TRBJ2-1; CDR3 DNA: TGTGCCAGCAGCTTCATGGGCGAGCAGTTCTTC; CDR3 protein: CASSFMGEQFF
D gene: TRBD1; V gene: TRBV27; clone size: .; J gene: TRBJ2-7; CDR3 DNA: TGTGCCAGCAGGAAGGACAGGGACCACGAGCAGTACTTC; CDR3 protein: CASRKDRDHEQYF
D gene: .; V gene: TRBV27; clone size: .; J gene: TRBJ1-2; CDR3 DNA: TGTGCCAGCAGTTTATCACGGGGGGCGGGAGGCTACACCTTC; CDR3 protein: CASSLSRGAGGYTF
D gene: TRBD2; V gene: TRBV5-6; clone size: .; J gene: TRBJ2-7; CDR3 DNA: TGTGCCAGCAGCTTGTACCGGCGGGAGTATTATTACGAGCAGTACTTC; CDR3 protein: CASSLYRREYYYEQYF
D gene: TRBD2; V gene: TRBV19; clone size: .; J gene: TRBJ2-5; CDR3 DNA: TGTGCCAGTACCGTAGCGGGAGGGCTCCAAGAGACCCAGTACTTC; CDR3 protein: CASTVAGGLQETQYF
D gene: TRBD1; V gene: TRBV7-8; clone size: .; J gene: TRBJ1-4; CDR3 DNA: TGTGCCAGCAGCTCGGGACAGGGCTTTGAAAAACTGTTTTTT; CDR3 protein: CASSSGQGFEKLFF
D gene: TRBD1; V gene: TRBV6-1; clone size: few; J gene: TRBJ2-7; CDR3 DNA: TGTGCCAGCAGTACGACAGGGGAATTCTACGAGCAGTACTTC; CDR3 protein: CASSTTGEFYEQYF
D gene: .; V gene: TRBV21-1; clone size: once; J gene: TRBJ2-7; CDR3 DNA: TGTGCCAGCAGCAGATGGACAGGGGGCTCCCACTTCCACTCCTACGAGCAGTACTTC; CDR3 protein: CASSRWTGGSHFHSYEQYF